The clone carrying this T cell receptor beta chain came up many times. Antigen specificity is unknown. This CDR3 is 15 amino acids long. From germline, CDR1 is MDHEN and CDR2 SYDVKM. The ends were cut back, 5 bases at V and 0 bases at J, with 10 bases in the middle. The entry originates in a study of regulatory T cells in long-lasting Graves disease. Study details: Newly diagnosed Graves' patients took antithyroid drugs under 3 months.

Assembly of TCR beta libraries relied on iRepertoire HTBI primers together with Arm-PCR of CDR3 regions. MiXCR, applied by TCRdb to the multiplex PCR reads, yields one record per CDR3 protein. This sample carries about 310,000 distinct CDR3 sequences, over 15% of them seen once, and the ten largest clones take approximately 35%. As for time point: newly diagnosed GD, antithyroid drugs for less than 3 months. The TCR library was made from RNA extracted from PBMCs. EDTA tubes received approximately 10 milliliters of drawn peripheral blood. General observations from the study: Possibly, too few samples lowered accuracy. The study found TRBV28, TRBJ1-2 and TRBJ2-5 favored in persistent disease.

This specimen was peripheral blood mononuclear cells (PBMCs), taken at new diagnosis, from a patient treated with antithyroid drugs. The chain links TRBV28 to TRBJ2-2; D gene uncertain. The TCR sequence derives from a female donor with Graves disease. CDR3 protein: CASSAWGTNTGELFF. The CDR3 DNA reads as TGTGCCAGCAGTGCTTGGGGAACGAACACCGGGGAGCTGTTTTTT.